One sample yielded the 15 T cell receptor beta chains listed below, sequenced in a study of chemoradiotherapy in HPV16-positive cancers (dated by TCRdb to between 2021 and 2023). The library was made by the immunoSEQ multiplex PCR assay. In its TCRdb copy, this immuneACCESS table keeps in-frame sequences only and misses some clones. Where compared with another copy, unresolved V genes explain less than half of these, and the others have no known cause. Counted in this sample were around 19,000 clones; 85% to 95% of them appeared once. The top ten hold 14% of the sample. The specimen was blood, collected from a patient who underwent chemoradiotherapy. The receptors were sampled from a human donor with HPV-associated anogenital cancer.

V and J are TRBV6-1 and TRBJ2-5; D is perhaps TRBD2 (5 bases). The CDR3 has 14 amino acids. Between the trimmed V and J ends, which lost 3 bases and 0 bases, there was a span of 8 bases. Germline V gene sequence: CDR1 MNHNS, CDR2 SASEGT. This chain's CDR3 is CASSDSGYQETQYF. CDR3 in DNA: TGTGCCAGCAGTGACAGCGGTTACCAAGAGACCCAGTACTTC.

This clone was seen more than once but under ten times. J is TRBJ2-3 and V is TRBV19, with unresolved D. Germline assignment: CDR1 LNHDA and CDR2 SQIVND (reference sequence). V lost 5 bases, J lost 6 bases, and 6 bases lay in between. The CDR3 is 11 amino acids. Here the CDR3 reads CASSRRDTQYF. CDR3 sequence (DNA): TGTGCCAGTAGTCGGCGGGATACGCAGTATTTT.

Points on this clone: A junction boundary mismatches the germline segment, possibly from a read error. The gene calls are TRBV29-1 and TRBJ2-1, with D hard to call. This CDR3 region has 10 residues. CDR1 is SQVTM, CDR2 ANQGSEA, per germline. The CDR3 nucleotides read TGCAGCGTCGCTCAGAATGGGCAGTTCTTC. The encoded protein is CSVAQNGQFF.

The chain has TRBV30 and TRBJ1-2; 12 nucleotides match TRBD1. J was trimmed by 8 bases and V by 3 bases; bases with no gene match: 7. Germline V gene data show CDR1 as GTSNPN and CDR2 as SVGIG (reference sequence). This CDR3 comprises 14 residues. CDR3 nucleotides: TGTGCCTGGAGAAGGGACAGGGGGCGTCAGGGCTACACCTTC. It codes for CAWRRDRGRQGYTF.

The V call is TRBV19, the J call TRBJ2-3, with 9 bases aligning to TRBD1. CDR1 and CDR2 (germline): LNHDA, SQIVND (reference sequence). V was pared by 5 bases and J by 2 bases, with 5 bases of the junction left unmatched. The CDR3 has 15 amino acids. The DNA for the CDR3 is TGTGCCAGTAGTTTGAGACAGGGGGACACAGATACGCAGTATTTT. Residues: CASSLRQGDTDTQYF.

The rearrangement uses TRBV9 and TRBJ2-1; D ambiguous. The CDR3 runs to 11 residues. V gave up 4 bases and J gave up 8 bases, with 7 bases separating them. Per the germline V gene, CDR1 is SGDLS and CDR2 is YYNGEE. CDR3 coding DNA: TGTGCCAGCAGCAAACTCGATGAGCAGTTCTTC. Its protein product is CASSKLDEQFF.

The chain recombines TRBV6-6 with TRBJ1-5, with D possibly being TRBD1 (5 bases). Per the germline V gene, CDR1 is MNHNY and CDR2 is SVGAGI (reference sequence). The CDR3 covers 13 residues. Trimming cost V 7 bases and J 6 bases, with 13 bases left between them. The CDR3 nucleotides read TGTGCCAGCACCGGCGGCGGGGCTCAGCCCCAGCATTTT. This gives the protein CASTGGGAQPQHF.

V and J are TRBV5-1 and TRBJ2-4; no definite D call. CDR3 size: 14 residues. CDR1 is SGHRS, CDR2 YFSETQ, per germline. V was shortened by 1 base and J by 3 bases, with 8 bases between the two germline ends. CDR3 nucleotide sequence: TGCGCCAGCAGCTTGCAAGGAGACAAAAACATTCAGTACTTC. It yields the protein CASSLQGDKNIQYF.

The chain joins TRBV6-5 to TRBJ2-3, with D tentatively TRBD2 (7 bases). Per the germline V gene, CDR1 is MNHEY and CDR2 is SVGAGI. This CDR3 is built from 14 residues. Trimming removed 8 bases at V and 7 bases at J, with 19 bases between. The CDR3 protein is CASRLGGPENTQYF. The CDR3 DNA sequence: TGTGCCAGCCGTCTGGGGGGGCCTGAAAATACGCAGTATTTT.

CDR3 protein: CASSPNIRGGGDTEAFF. Here the CDR3 DNA reads TGTGCCAGCAGCCCCAACATCCGCGGGGGTGGGGACACTGAAGCTTTCTTT. The V and J genes are TRBV13 and TRBJ1-1; D may be TRBD1 (5 bases). Germline CDR1 is PRHDT and CDR2 is FYEKMQ (reference sequence). The CDR3 spans 17 residues. V was shortened by 5 bases and J by 3 bases, with 22 bases between the two germline ends.

The gene calls are TRBV6-6 and TRBJ1-5; D is unresolved. The CDR3 has 12 amino acids. The germline V gene encodes CDR1 MNHNY and CDR2 SVGAGI (reference sequence). V was pared by 3 bases and J by 6 bases, with 6 bases between. The CDR3 is CASSYLSQPQHF. DNA for the CDR3: TGTGCCAGCAGTTATCTGTCTCAGCCCCAGCATTTT.

This clone is a singleton in its sample. V is TRBV9 and J is TRBJ2-3; D uncertain. This CDR3 region has 16 residues. Germline V lookup: CDR1 SGDLS, CDR2 YYNGEE. The V and J ends lost 0 bases and 2 bases respectively, with 13 bases between them. The CDR3 reads CASSVGTADLTDTQYF. For the CDR3, the DNA is TGTGCCAGCAGCGTAGGTACAGCCGACCTCACAGATACGCAGTATTTT.

V usage is TRBV19 and J usage is TRBJ1-1, with TRBD1 matching over 7 bases. V was clipped by 8 bases and J by 1 base; unmatched bases: 10. Germline values: CDR1 LNHDA, CDR2 SQIVND (reference sequence). The CDR3 runs to 15 residues. This CDR3 is CASDRQGRGNTEAFF. The CDR3 region has the DNA TGTGCCAGTGATAGACAGGGTAGGGGGAACACTGAAGCTTTCTTT.

The genes are TRBV7-2 and TRBJ1-1; D not certain. Germline CDR1 SGHTA, CDR2 FQGNSA. The CDR3 length is 14 residues. V lost 3 bases and J lost 1, with 9 bases in between. The CDR3 protein is CASSLEGPNTEAFF. CDR3 in DNA: TGTGCCAGCAGCTTGGAGGGCCCGAACACTGAAGCTTTCTTT.

The V call is TRBV15, the J call TRBJ2-3; 7 nucleotides line up with TRBD2. Germline V lookup: CDR1 LNHNV, CDR2 YYDKDF (reference sequence). With 2 bases clipped from V and 2 bases from J, the junction kept 7 bases outside the gene matches. The CDR3 has 16 residues. The CDR3 sequence: CATSRKRGPDTDTQYF. The CDR3 nucleotides read TGTGCCACCAGCAGAAAGCGGGGACCCGACACAGATACGCAGTATTTT.